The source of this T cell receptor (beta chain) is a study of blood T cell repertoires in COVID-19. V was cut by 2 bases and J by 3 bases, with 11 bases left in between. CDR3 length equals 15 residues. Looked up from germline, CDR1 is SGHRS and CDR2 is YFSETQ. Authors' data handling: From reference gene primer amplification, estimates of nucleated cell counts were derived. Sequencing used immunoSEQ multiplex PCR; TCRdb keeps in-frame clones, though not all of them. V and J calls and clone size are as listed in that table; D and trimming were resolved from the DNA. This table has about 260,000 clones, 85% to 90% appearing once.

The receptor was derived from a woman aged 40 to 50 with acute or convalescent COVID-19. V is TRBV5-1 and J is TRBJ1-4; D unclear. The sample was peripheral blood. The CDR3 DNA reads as TGCGCCAGCAGCTTTTGGCGGCAGCCTAATGAAAAACTGTTTTTT. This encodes CASSFWRQPNEKLFF.